This record covers a single T cell receptor (beta chain). These data originate in a study of blood T cell repertoires in COVID-19. The CDR3 is 15 residues long. Germline loops: CDR1 SGHAT, CDR2 FQNNGV. Trimming removed 2 bases at V and 5 bases at J, with 12 bases between. Profiled with immunoSEQ multiplex PCR; TCRdb holds only in-frame clones, not every one. The profile shows under 250,000 clones, approximately 85% of them singletons. The chain combines TRBV11-2 with TRBJ2-2; D gene uncertain. The receptor was derived from a woman aged 50 to 60 with acute COVID-19. Sequencing input: PBMCs or T cells enriched from blood (not recorded which). The CDR3 bases are TGTGCCAGCAGCTTAAATGCCAGAAATACCGGGGAGCTGTTTTTT. It translates to CASSLNARNTGELFF.